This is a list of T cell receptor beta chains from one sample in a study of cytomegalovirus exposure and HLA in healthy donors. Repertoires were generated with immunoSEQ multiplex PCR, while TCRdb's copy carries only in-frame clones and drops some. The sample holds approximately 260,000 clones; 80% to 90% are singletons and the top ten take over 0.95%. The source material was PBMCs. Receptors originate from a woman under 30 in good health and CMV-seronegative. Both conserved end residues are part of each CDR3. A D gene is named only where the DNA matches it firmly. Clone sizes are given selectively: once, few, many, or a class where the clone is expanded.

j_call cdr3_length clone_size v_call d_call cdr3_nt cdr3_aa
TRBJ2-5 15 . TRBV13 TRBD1 TGTGCCAGCAGCCCAGGACAGGGATACCAAGAGACCCAGTACTTC CASSPGQGYQETQYF
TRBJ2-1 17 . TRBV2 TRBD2 TGTGCCAGCAGAGGGACTAGCGCCTCCTCTGCCTACAATGAGCAGTTCTTC CASRGTSASSAYNEQFF
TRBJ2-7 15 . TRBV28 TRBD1 TGTGCCAGCAGCCCCGTCAGGGGGACGGCCTACGAGCAGTACTTC CASSPVRGTAYEQYF
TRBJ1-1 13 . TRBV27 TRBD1 TGTGCCAGCAGCGGACAGGGAAACACTGAAGCTTTCTTT CASSGQGNTEAFF
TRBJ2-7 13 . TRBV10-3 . TGTGCCATCGGTACGAGGGAGCGCTACGAGCAGTACTTC CAIGTRERYEQYF
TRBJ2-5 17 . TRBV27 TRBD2 TGTGCCAGCAGTTTTAGCGGGGGGGCGAGGTTATTGGAGACCCAGTACTTC CASSFSGGARLLETQYF
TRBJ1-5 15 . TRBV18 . TGTGCCAGCTCACCAGGAGACGGAGGCAATCAGCCCCAGCATTTT CASSPGDGGNQPQHF
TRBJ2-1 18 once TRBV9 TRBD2 TGTGCCAGCAGCGTGAGTCACCAGCGGGGGGGCGGGTTGAATGAGCAGTTCTTC CASSVSHQRGGGLNEQFF
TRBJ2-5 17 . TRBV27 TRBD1 TGTGCCAGCAGTTTCAGGAGGACAGGGGGTTTACAAGAGACCCAGTACTTC CASSFRRTGGLQETQYF
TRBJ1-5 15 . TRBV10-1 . TGCGCCAGCAGTGAAGGGGGTTTCGGCAATCAGCCCCAGCATTTT CASSEGGFGNQPQHF
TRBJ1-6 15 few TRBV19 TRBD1 TGTGCCAGTAGCCCTGGGGACAGGGGCCGATCACCCCTCCACTTT CASSPGDRGRSPLHF
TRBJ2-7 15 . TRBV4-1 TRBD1 TGCGCCAGCAGCTACAACAGGGGAACCTCCTACGAGCAGTACTTC CASSYNRGTSYEQYF
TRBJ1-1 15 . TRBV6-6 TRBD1 TGTGCCAGCAGCCGAGGACAGGGGTACAACACTGAAGCTTTCTTT CASSRGQGYNTEAFF
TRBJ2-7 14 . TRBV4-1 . TGCGCCAGCAGCCAACAACGACTCGATCACGAGCAGTACTTC CASSQQRLDHEQYF
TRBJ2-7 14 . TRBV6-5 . TGTGCCAGCAGTTCCCGAGATCACCACTACGAGCAGTACTTC CASSSRDHHYEQYF
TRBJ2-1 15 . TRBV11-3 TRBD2 TGTGCCAGCAGTTGGACTAGCGGGGGGGCCAATGAGCAGTTCTTC CASSWTSGGANEQFF
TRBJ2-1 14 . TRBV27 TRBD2 TGTGCCAGCAGTTGCGGGGGGTACTACAATGAGCAGTTCTTC CASSCGGYYNEQFF
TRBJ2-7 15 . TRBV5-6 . TGTGCCAGCAGCTGGGGAGGGGGGCCATCCTACGAGCAGTACTTC CASSWGGGPSYEQYF
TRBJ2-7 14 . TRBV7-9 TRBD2 TGTGCCAGCAGCTCCGGGACTAGCGGCTACGAGCAGTACTTC CASSSGTSGYEQYF
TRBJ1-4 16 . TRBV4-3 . TGCGCCAGCAGCCAAGATCGAGGGAGTAGAAATGAAAAACTGTTTTTT CASSQDRGSRNEKLFF
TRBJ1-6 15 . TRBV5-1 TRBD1 TGCGCCAGCAGCTCTGGACAGGGGGACTATTCACCCCTCCACTTT CASSSGQGDYSPLHF
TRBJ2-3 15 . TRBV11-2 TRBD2 TGTGCCAGCAGGGATAGCGGGAGAAACACAGATACGCAGTATTTT CASRDSGRNTDTQYF